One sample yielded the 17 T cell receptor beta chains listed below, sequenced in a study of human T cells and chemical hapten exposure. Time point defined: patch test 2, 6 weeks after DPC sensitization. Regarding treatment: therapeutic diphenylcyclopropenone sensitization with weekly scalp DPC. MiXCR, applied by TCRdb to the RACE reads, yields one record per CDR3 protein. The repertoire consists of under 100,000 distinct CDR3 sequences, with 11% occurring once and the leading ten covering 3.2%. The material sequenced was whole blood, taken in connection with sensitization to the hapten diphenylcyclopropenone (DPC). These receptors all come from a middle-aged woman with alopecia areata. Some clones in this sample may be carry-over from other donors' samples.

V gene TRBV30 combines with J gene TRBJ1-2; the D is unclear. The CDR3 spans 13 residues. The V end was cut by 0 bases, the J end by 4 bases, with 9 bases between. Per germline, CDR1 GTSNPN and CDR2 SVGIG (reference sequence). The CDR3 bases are TGTGCCTGGAGTGTCGGACGGGGCTATGGCTACACCTTC. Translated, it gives CAWSVGRGYGYTF.

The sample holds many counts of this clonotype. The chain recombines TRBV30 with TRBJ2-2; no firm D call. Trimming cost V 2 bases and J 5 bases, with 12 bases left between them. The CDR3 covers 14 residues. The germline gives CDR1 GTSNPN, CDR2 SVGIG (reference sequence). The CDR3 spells CAWSTLVRTGELFF. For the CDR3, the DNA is TGTGCCTGGAGTACCCTCGTGCGAACCGGGGAGCTGTTTTTT.

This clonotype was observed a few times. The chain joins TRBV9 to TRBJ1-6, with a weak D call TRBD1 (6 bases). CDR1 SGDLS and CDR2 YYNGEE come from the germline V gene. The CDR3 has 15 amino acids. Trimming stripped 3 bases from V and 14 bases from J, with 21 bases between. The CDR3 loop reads CASSAGTLGEEALHF. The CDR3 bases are TGTGCCAGCAGCGCAGGGACACTGGGGGAAGAGGCCCTCCACTTT.

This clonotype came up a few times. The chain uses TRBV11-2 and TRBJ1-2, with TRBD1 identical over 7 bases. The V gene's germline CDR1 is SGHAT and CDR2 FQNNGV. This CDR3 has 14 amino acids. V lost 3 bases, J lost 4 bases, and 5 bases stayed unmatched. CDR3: CASSFDRASYGYTF. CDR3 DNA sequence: TGTGCCAGCAGCTTCGACAGGGCAAGCTATGGCTACACCTTC.

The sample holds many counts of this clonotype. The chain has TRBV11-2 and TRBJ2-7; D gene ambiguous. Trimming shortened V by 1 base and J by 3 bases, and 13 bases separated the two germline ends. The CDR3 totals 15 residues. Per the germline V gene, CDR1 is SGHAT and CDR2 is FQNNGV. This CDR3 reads CASSLGPRMNYEQYF. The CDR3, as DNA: TGTGCCAGCAGCTTAGGTCCACGGATGAACTACGAGCAGTACTTC.

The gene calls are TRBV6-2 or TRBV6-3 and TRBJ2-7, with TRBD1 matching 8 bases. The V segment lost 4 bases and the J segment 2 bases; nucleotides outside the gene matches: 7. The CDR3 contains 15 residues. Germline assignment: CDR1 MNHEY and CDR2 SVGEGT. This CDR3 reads CASSWFTGGPYEQYF. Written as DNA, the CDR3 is TGTGCCAGCAGTTGGTTTACAGGGGGACCCTACGAGCAGTACTTC.

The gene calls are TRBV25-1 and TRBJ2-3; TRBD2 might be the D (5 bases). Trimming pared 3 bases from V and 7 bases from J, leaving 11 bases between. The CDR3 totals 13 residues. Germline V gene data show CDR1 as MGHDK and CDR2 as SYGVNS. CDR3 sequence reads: CASSDSSRNTQYF. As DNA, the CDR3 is TGTGCCAGCAGTGACTCTAGCAGAAATACGCAGTATTTT.

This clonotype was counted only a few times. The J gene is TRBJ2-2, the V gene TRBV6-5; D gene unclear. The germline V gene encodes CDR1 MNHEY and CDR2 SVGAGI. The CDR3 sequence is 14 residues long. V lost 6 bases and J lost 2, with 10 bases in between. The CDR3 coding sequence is TGTGCCAGCAGACACCGGGCCAACACCGGGGAGCTGTTTTTT. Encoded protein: CASRHRANTGELFF.

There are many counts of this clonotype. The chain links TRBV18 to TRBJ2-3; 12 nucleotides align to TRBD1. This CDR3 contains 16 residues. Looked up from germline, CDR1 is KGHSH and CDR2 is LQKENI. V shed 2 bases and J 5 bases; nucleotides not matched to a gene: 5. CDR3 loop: CASSPIRDRGQDTQYF. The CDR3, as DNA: TGTGCCAGCTCACCAATCCGGGACAGGGGGCAAGATACGCAGTATTTT.

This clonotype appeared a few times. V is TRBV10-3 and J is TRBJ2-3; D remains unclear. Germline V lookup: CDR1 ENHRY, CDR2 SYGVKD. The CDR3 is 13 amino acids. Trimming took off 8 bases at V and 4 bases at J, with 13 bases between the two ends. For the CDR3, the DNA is TGTGCCATCGGGTCGCTATCTCCAGATACGCAGTATTTT. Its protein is CAIGSLSPDTQYF.

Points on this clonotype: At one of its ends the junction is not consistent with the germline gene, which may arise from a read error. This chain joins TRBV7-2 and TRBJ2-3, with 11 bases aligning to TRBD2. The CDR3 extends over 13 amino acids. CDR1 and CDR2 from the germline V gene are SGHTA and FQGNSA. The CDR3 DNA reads TGTGCCAGCAGCTCCTATAGCGGGAGGGCCAGGGATTTT. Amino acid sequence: CASSSYSGRARDF.

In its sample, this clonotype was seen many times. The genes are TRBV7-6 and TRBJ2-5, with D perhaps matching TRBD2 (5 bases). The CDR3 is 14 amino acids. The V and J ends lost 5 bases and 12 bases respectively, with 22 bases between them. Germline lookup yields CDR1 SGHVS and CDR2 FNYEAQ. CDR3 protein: CASSSRGPTEGKYF. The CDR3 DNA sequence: TGTGCCAGCAGCAGCCGGGGTCCAACGGAAGGGAAGTACTTC.

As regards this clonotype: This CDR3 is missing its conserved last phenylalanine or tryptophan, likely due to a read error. CDR3 nucleotide sequence: TGTGCCAGCAGTGAGATGGGGGGCGATGAGCAGTTCTTA. It codes for CASSEMGGDEQFL. V usage is TRBV25-1 and J usage is TRBJ2-1; D is tentatively TRBD1 or TRBD2 (6 bases each). The CDR3 totals 13 residues. V lost 3 bases to trimming and J lost 8 bases, with 11 bases between them. Germline V gene data show CDR1 as MGHDK and CDR2 as SYGVNS.

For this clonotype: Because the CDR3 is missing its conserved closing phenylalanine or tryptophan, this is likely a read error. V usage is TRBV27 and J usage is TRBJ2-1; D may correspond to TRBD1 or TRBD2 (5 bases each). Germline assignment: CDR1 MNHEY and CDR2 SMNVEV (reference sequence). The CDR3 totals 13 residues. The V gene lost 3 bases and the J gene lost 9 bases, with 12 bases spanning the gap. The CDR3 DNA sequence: TGTGCCAGCAGTTTGGGACCCTCCGGTGAGCAGTTCTCC. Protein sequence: CASSLGPSGEQFS.

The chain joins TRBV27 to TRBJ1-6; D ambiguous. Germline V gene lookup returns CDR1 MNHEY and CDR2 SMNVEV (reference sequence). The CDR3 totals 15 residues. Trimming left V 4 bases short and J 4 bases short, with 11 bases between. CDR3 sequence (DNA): TGTGCCAGCAGTTCCGGAGGGATTTATAATTCACCCCTCCACTTT. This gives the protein CASSSGGIYNSPLHF.

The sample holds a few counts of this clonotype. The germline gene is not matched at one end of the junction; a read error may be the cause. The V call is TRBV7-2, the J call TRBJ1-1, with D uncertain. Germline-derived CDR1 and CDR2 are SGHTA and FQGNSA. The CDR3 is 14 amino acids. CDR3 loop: CASSVAFGNTEAFF. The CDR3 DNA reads TGTGCCAGCAGCGTAGCATTCGGGAACACTGAAGCTTTCTTT.

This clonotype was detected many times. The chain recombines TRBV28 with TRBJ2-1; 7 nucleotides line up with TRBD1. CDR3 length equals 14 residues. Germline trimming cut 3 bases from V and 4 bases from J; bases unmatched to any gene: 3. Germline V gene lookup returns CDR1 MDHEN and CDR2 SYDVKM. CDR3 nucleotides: TGTGCCAGCAGTTTGGGGACAGATTACAATGAGCAGTTCTTC. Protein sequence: CASSLGTDYNEQFF.